This TCR beta chain was recovered during a study of PD-L1 blockade in urothelial cancer. Clones were read by immunoSEQ multiplex PCR, and TCRdb kept only the in-frame ones, dropping some. This sample has tens of thousands of clones, with roughly 84% found just once. Germline trimming cut 5 bases from V and 0 bases from J; bases unmatched to any gene: 7. CDR1 SGHAT and CDR2 FQNNGV come from the germline V gene. The CDR3 length is 16 residues. The time point is: pretreatment peripheral blood. The TCR was taken from a woman in her 70s with urothelial cancer. Sequencing was performed on PBMCs, taken around atezolizumab (anti-PD-L1) treatment. This chain links TRBV11-2 with TRBJ2-4; TRBD1 matches 7 bases. CDR3 loop: CASSMGQSLAKNIQYF. The CDR3 DNA is TGTGCCAGCAGCATGGGACAGTCACTAGCCAAAAACATTCAGTACTTC.